This note documents a single T cell receptor beta chain sequence. Its target is unknown. This specimen comes from a study of cytomegalovirus exposure and HLA in healthy donors. Profiling relied on immunoSEQ multiplex PCR, and the TCRdb table lists in-frame clones only, not all of them. Altogether about 160,000 clones are present, approximately 96% being singletons, with the ten largest covering approximately 1%. The germline CDR1 and CDR2 sequences are MDHEN and SYDVKM. With V trimmed by 2 bases and J by 3 bases, 11 bases remained unmatched. CDR3 length: 17 amino acids. Study-level points and caveats: Through in vitro validation, three CMV-associated chains were shown to be specific for CMV antigens.

The sample comprised PBMCs. The chain combines TRBV28 with TRBJ2-7, with 9 bases lining up with TRBD1. The clonotype was recovered from a woman in her late teens or twenties in good health and CMV-seronegative. CDR3 bases: TGTGCCAGCAGTTTACCGATGGGACAGGGTTTAATCTACGAGCAGTACTTC. It encodes CASSLPMGQGLIYEQYF.